One T cell receptor beta chain is described in this entry. The source material, RNA transcripts, was used to amplify TCR beta CDR3 regions. The HTBI primer set drove a first-round RT-PCR of the TCR CDR3. TCRdb processed the multiplex PCR reads anew with MiXCR; each CDR3 protein has one entry. Of approximately 560,000 distinct CDR3 sequences in the sample, 15% to 19% were seen once. This entry comes from a study of T cells in Graves' hyperthyroidism and ophthalmopathy. CDR3 size: 14 residues. Germline CDR1 reads SGHDN; CDR2 reads FVKESK. V was cut by 4 bases and J by 6 bases, with 16 bases left in between.

This TCR derives from a woman under 40 with Graves' hyperthyroidism. Sequencing was done on a sample of blood. This chain links TRBV14 with TRBJ2-7; D possibly matches TRBD1 or TRBD2 (6 bases each). The CDR3 nucleotides are TGTGCCAGCAGCCTGAGGGGGAGGCGATCCGAGCAGTACTTC. It is translated as CASSLRGRRSEQYF.